The 20 T cell receptor beta chains listed next were all sequenced from one sample in a study of T cell responses to AZD1222 COVID-19 vaccine. Libraries were prepared by immunoSEQ multiplex PCR; TCRdb keeps only in-frame clonotypes and omits some of them. The table includes roughly 100,000 clones, 85% to 90% detected once. Material: peripheral blood, obtained on day 0 of AZD1222 vaccination. Receptors were obtained from an adult in good health.

This chain connects TRBV4-1 to TRBJ2-1; D ambiguous. Germline V lookup: CDR1 MGHRA, CDR2 YSYEKL. The CDR3 spans 13 residues. V was pared by 2 bases and J by 7 bases, with 9 bases between. CDR3 nucleotides: TGCGCCAGCAGCCAAATAAGCGAGAATGAGCAGTTCTTC. This translates into CASSQISENEQFF.

The J gene is TRBJ1-1, the V gene TRBV29-1, with D possibly being TRBD1 (6 bases). The V end lost 5 bases, the J end lost 1 base, and 20 bases lay between the germline ends. This CDR3 contains 16 residues. CDR1 and CDR2 from the germline V gene are SQVTM and ANQGSEA. The CDR3, as DNA: TGCAGCGTTCCACCCCGTCCAGGCAGGGGGAACACTGAAGCTTTCTTT. As protein: CSVPPRPGRGNTEAFF. Complete variable domain (other parts from reference TRBV29-1 and TRBJ1-1): SAVISQKPSRDICQRGTSLTIQCQVDSQVTMMFWYRQQPGQSLTLIATANQGSEATYESGFVIDKFPISRPNLTFSTLTVSNMSPEDSSIYLCSVPPRPGRGNTEAFFGQGTRLTVV.

The chain combines TRBV3-1 (or the pseudogene TRBV3-2) with TRBJ2-7; 7 bases are a match to TRBD2. The CDR3 runs 16 residues. V shed 4 bases, J shed 9 bases, and the junction held 18 bases outside the gene matches. CDR1 and CDR2 from the germline V gene are LGHDT and YNNKEL (reference sequence). CDR3 region: CASSPSMGSGIGAQYF. Here the CDR3 DNA reads TGTGCCAGCAGCCCTTCGATGGGAAGCGGGATCGGTGCGCAGTACTTC.

This chain uses TRBV9 with TRBJ1-1, with D possibly matching TRBD1 (5 bases). Germline V gene data show CDR1 as SGDLS and CDR2 as YYNGEE. With 0 bases removed from V and 1 base from J, the gap between germline ends came to 10 bases. The CDR3 has 15 amino acids. This CDR3 reads CASSVAGYENTEAFF. The CDR3 region has the DNA TGTGCCAGCAGCGTAGCAGGGTATGAGAACACTGAAGCTTTCTTT.

This clone was counted a single time. The chain couples TRBV11-2 to TRBJ2-3; tentatively, D is TRBD2 (5 bases). The CDR3 length is 17 residues. Germline CDR1 and CDR2: SGHAT and FQNNGV. The ends were cut back, 2 bases at V and 2 bases at J, with 17 bases in the middle. The CDR3 loop reads CASSLRVQRSFTDTQYF. CDR3 coding DNA: TGTGCCAGCAGCTTAAGGGTCCAGCGGTCCTTCACAGATACGCAGTATTTT.

This clone was seen just once. The chain uses TRBV9 and TRBJ1-1, with 7 positions matching TRBD1. CDR3 length equals 15 residues. J lost 6 bases, V lost 3 bases, and 11 bases had no gene match. From germline, CDR1 is SGDLS and CDR2 YYNGEE. Here the CDR3 DNA reads TGTGCCAGCAGCGCCGCCACAACAGGGGAGGCTGAAGCTTTCTTT. Amino acids: CASSAATTGEAEAFF.

The J gene is TRBJ2-1, the V gene TRBV19, with D uncertain. Looked up from germline, CDR1 is LNHDA and CDR2 is SQIVND (reference sequence). This CDR3 is 15 amino acids long. V lost 6 bases and J lost 3, with 15 bases in between. DNA for the CDR3: TGTGCCAGTAGCCGAGAAGGTACGGGCTACAATGAGCAGTTCTTC. As protein: CASSREGTGYNEQFF.

The chain employs TRBV15 and TRBJ2-1; 7 nucleotides align to TRBD1. The J segment lost 1 base and the V segment lost 0 bases, leaving 3 bases of the junction unmatched. Germline CDR1 LNHNV, CDR2 YYDKDF (reference sequence). The CDR3 is 16 residues long. CDR3 nucleotide sequence: TGTGCCACCAGCAGAGATCAGGGGGTGTCCTACAATGAGCAGTTCTTC. Translating it yields CATSRDQGVSYNEQFF.

The genes are TRBV7-9 and TRBJ2-5; TRBD1 matches at 8 bases. CDR1 is SEHNR and CDR2 is FQNEAQ in the germline V gene (reference sequence). V dropped 6 bases and J dropped 1; count of bases not matched to a gene: 13. The CDR3 is 17 amino acids. The CDR3 protein is CASRRWTGRLSQETQYF. The CDR3, as DNA: TGTGCCAGCAGACGCTGGACAGGGAGGCTTTCCCAAGAGACCCAGTACTTC.

The CDR3 protein is CASSLVAGGRTEAFF. The CDR3 DNA follows: TGTGCCAGCAGCTTAGTGGCAGGGGGCCGCACTGAAGCTTTCTTT. This chain connects TRBV7-3 to TRBJ1-1; TRBD1 matches at 8 bases. The V gene's germline CDR1 is SGHTA and CDR2 FQGTGA. Trimming took 2 bases from V and 4 from J; bases not matched to a gene: 6. The CDR3 contains 15 residues.

This chain joins TRBV25-1 and TRBJ2-5, with D perhaps TRBD1 (6 bases). The germline V gene has CDR1 MGHDK and CDR2 SYGVNS. The CDR3 has 14 residues. V dropped 3 bases and J dropped 2 bases, with 10 bases sitting between them. CDR3: CASSDPGVQETQYF. CDR3 coding DNA: TGTGCCAGCAGTGACCCAGGGGTTCAAGAGACCCAGTACTTC.

The V and J genes are TRBV12-3 or TRBV12-4 and TRBJ1-5; the match to TRBD1 covers 7 bases. The V gene end was trimmed by 6 bases and the J gene end by 4 bases; junction bases not matched to a gene: 0. This CDR3 contains 12 residues. The CDR3 bases are TGTGCCAGCAGCAGGGGGAATCAGCCCCAGCATTTT. Its translation: CASSRGNQPQHF.

This clone is a singleton in its sample. This chain connects TRBV27 to TRBJ1-2, with a weak D call TRBD1 (5 bases). The ends were cut back, 3 bases at V and 7 bases at J, with 12 bases in the middle. The CDR3 covers 13 residues. Germline assignment: CDR1 MNHEY and CDR2 SMNVEV (reference sequence). The CDR3 DNA is TGTGCCAGCAGTTTTCTAGGTGGGGGTGGCTACACCTTC. This codes for CASSFLGGGGYTF.

The V and J genes are TRBV19 and TRBJ1-2; D not resolved. This CDR3 comprises 13 residues. Trimming pared 1 base from V and 6 bases from J, leaving 9 bases between. Germline CDR1 is LNHDA and CDR2 is SQIVND (reference sequence). The CDR3 here is CASSIGVQDGYTF. Written as DNA, the CDR3 is TGTGCCAGTAGTATAGGGGTTCAGGATGGCTACACCTTC.

The gene calls are TRBV18 and TRBJ2-4; D is unresolved. Germline CDR1 and CDR2: KGHSH and LQKENI. CDR3 length: 13 amino acids. The germline V and J ends were trimmed by 3 bases and 7 bases, with 10 bases remaining between them. The CDR3 nucleotides read TGTGCCAGCTCACCGCAGCAGTTCAACATTCAGTACTTC. Translated: CASSPQQFNIQYF. The whole variable domain, filled in from reference TRBV18 and TRBJ2-4, reads NAGVMQNPRHLVRRRGQEARLRCSPMKGHSHVYWYRQLPEEGLKFMVYLQKENIIDESGMPKERFSAEFPKEGPSILRIQQVVRGDSAAYFCASSPQQFNIQYFGAGTRLSVL.

The J gene is TRBJ1-2, the V gene TRBV9; tentative D call: TRBD1 (6 bases). Trimming took 3 bases from V and 8 from J, leaving 17 bases between them. The germline CDR1 and CDR2 sequences are SGDLS and YYNGEE. This CDR3 is 14 amino acids long. The CDR3 bases are TGTGCCAGCAGCGCTAAGCCGGGGGCTAGCGGCTACACCTTC. Protein sequence: CASSAKPGASGYTF. The whole variable domain, remainder taken from reference TRBV9 and TRBJ1-2, is DSGVTQTPKHLITATGQRVTLRCSPRSGDLSVYWYQQSLDQGLQFLIQYYNGEERAKGNILERFSAQQFPDLHSELNLSSLELGDSALYFCASSAKPGASGYTFGSGTRLTVV.

V usage is TRBV11-2 and J usage is TRBJ2-2; no clear D gene. The CDR3 consists of 14 residues. Germline V gene data show CDR1 as SGHAT and CDR2 as FQNNGV. V shed 1 base and J shed 7 bases, with 10 bases lying between them. CDR3 DNA sequence: TGTGCCAGCAGCTTAGCACGGTCCATCGGGGAGCTGTTTTTT. It is translated as CASSLARSIGELFF.

The CDR3 here is CASSPRRGTEAFF. DNA of the CDR3: TGTGCCAGCAGCCCACGTCGCGGGACTGAAGCTTTCTTT. The rearrangement joins TRBV3-1 (or the pseudogene TRBV3-2) to TRBJ1-1; no reliable D call. Per the germline V gene, CDR1 is LGHDT and CDR2 is YNNKEL (reference sequence). The V end was cut by 4 bases, the J end by 5 bases, with 11 bases between. This CDR3 contains 13 residues.

The chain combines TRBV28 with TRBJ2-7; D possibly corresponds to TRBD1 (7 bases). The CDR3 has 12 residues. Germline CDR1 reads MDHEN; CDR2 reads SYDVKM. The germline V and J ends were trimmed by 8 bases and 6 bases, with 14 bases remaining between them. CDR3 protein: CASRQGEVEQYF. CDR3 coding DNA: TGTGCCAGCCGCCAGGGGGAGGTCGAGCAGTACTTC.

The chain couples TRBV5-3 to TRBJ1-1; D is possibly TRBD1 (6 bases). TRBV5-3 is an open reading frame whose function is uncertain. The CDR3 totals 14 residues. Trimming took off 8 bases at V and 3 bases at J, with 17 bases between the two ends. The CDR3 region is CARLHYREDTEAFF. CDR3 in DNA: TGTGCCAGGCTCCATTACAGGGAGGACACTGAAGCTTTCTTT.